A selection of T cell receptor beta chains follows, all from one sample in a study of OX40 agonist ivuxolimab in advanced cancers. Method: immunoSEQ multiplex PCR; TCRdb's copy keeps in-frame clones and lacks some. Altogether around 15,000 clones are present, around 80% being singletons, with the ten largest covering around two fifths. Specimen: CD4+ or CD8+ T cells sorted from blood, collected in a trial of the OX40 agonist ivuxolimab. The receptors shown here come from an adult with an advanced solid tumor such as melanoma, head and neck, liver or kidney cancer. Each CDR3 is given with its conserved first and last residue. A D gene is named only where the DNA matches it firmly. Only part of the rows carry a size: once, few, many, or a class if the clone is expanded.

TRBJ1-1,TRBV27,.,.,CASSPYGTPNTEAFF,TGTGCCAGCAGTCCATACGGGACACCGAACACTGAAGCTTTCTTT
TRBJ1-4,TRBV5-1,.,.,CASKVKGTATNEKLFF,TGCGCCAGCAAAGTTAAGGGGACGGCAACTAATGAAAAACTGTTTTTT
TRBJ2-1,TRBV13,TRBD2,.,CASSLVTSGRDNEQFF,TGTGCCAGCAGCTTAGTAACGAGCGGGAGGGACAATGAGCAGTTCTTC
TRBJ1-1,TRBV9,TRBD1,.,CASSATGTGNTEAFF,TGTGCCAGCAGCGCTACCGGGACAGGGAACACTGAAGCTTTCTTT
TRBJ2-1,TRBV7-2,.,.,CASTLPGGSSYNEQFF,TGTGCCAGCACCTTGCCTGGGGGGAGCTCCTACAATGAGCAGTTCTTC
TRBJ2-7,TRBV14,.,once,CASSQVRYREQYF,TGTGCCAGCAGCCAAGTCAGGTACCGCGAGCAGTACTTC
TRBJ1-5,TRBV10-3,.,.,CAISVTGGIDQPQHF,TGTGCCATCAGTGTGACCGGAGGCATCGACCAGCCCCAGCATTTT
TRBJ2-7,TRBV21-1,.,.,CASSHIEGYEQYF,TGTGCCAGCAGCCACATAGAGGGGTACGAGCAGTACTTC
TRBJ2-7,TRBV28,TRBD1,.,CASSFVTGDAYEQYF,TGTGCCAGCAGTTTTGTGACAGGGGACGCCTACGAGCAGTACTTC
TRBJ1-5,TRBV27,.,few,CASSRQDNQPQHF,TGTGCCAGCAGTAGACAAGACAATCAGCCCCAGCATTTT
TRBJ2-7,TRBV11-2,.,.,CASSDTAGAYEQYF,TGTGCCAGCAGTGATACAGCCGGGGCCTACGAGCAGTACTTC
TRBJ1-5,TRBV4-3,.,.,CASSQVTGQPQHF,TGCGCCAGCAGCCAAGTAACTGGACAGCCCCAGCATTTT
TRBJ2-3,TRBV25-1,TRBD2,few,CASSEAETSGGPDTQYF,TGTGCCAGCAGTGAAGCGGAAACTAGCGGGGGCCCAGATACGCAGTATTTT
TRBJ2-2,TRBV7-6,.,.,CASSLDGGELFF,TGTGCCAGCAGCTTAGACGGGGGGGAGCTGTTTTTT
TRBJ2-7,TRBV7-8,.,.,CASPIGQGEYEQYF,TGTGCCAGCCCTATTGGGCAAGGGGAATACGAGCAGTACTTC
TRBJ1-2,TRBV2,TRBD1,many,CASSELVTGGHYGYTF,TGTGCCAGCAGTGAGTTGGTTACAGGGGGCCACTATGGCTACACCTTC
TRBJ2-7,TRBV19,.,many,CASSIVSSPDEQYF,TGTGCCAGTAGTATAGTATCGAGCCCCGACGAGCAGTACTTC
TRBJ2-5,TRBV27,TRBD2,.,CASRRWEGETQYF,TGTGCCAGCAGACGATGGGAGGGGGAGACCCAGTACTTC
TRBJ1-2,TRBV11-2,.,once,CASSPHRGNYGYTF,TGTGCCAGCAGCCCACATCGGGGAAACTATGGCTACACCTTC
TRBJ1-5,TRBV7-8,.,.,CASRYLAGKGQPQHF,TGTGCCAGCAGATACCTCGCCGGAAAAGGCCAGCCCCAGCATTTT
TRBJ2-1,TRBV18,.,.,CASSPSSYNEQFF,TGTGCCAGCTCACCAAGCTCCTACAATGAGCAGTTCTTC
TRBJ2-7,TRBV27,TRBD2,.,CASSPKTSGTYEQYF,TGTGCCAGCAGTCCGAAGACTAGCGGGACCTACGAGCAGTACTTC
TRBJ1-5,TRBV28,TRBD1,.,CASNHRQGGQPQHF,TGTGCCAGCAATCATCGACAGGGGGGCCAGCCCCAGCATTTT
TRBJ2-7,TRBV28,.,many,CASSLYGPGPYEQYF,TGTGCCAGCAGTTTATATGGACCCGGCCCCTACGAGCAGTACTTC
TRBJ1-5,TRBV7-9,.,.,CASSWGDGNQPQHF,TGTGCCAGCAGTTGGGGGGACGGCAATCAGCCCCAGCATTTT
TRBJ1-1,TRBV5-4,.,few,CASSYDEDTEAFF,TGTGCCAGCAGCTATGACGAGGACACTGAAGCTTTCTTT
TRBJ1-2,TRBV6-6,.,.,CASSYGGDGYGYTF,TGTGCCAGCAGTTACGGGGGGGATGGCTATGGCTACACCTTC
TRBJ1-5,TRBV5-8,.,.,CASSRPRPQKPQHF,TGTGCCAGCAGCCGACCTCGCCCCCAGAAGCCCCAGCATTTT
TRBJ2-7,TRBV30,.,.,CAWSVWELRYEQYF,TGTGCCTGGAGTGTGTGGGAGCTGCGGTACGAGCAGTACTTC
TRBJ1-1,TRBV5-4,.,.,CASSPEDRLNTEAFF,TGTGCCAGCAGCCCCGAGGACAGATTGAACACTGAAGCTTTCTTT
TRBJ2-7,TRBV2,TRBD2,.,CASKGTNYEQYF,TGTGCCAGCAAGGGGACTAACTACGAGCAGTACTTC
TRBJ2-7,TRBV7-2,.,.,CASSFVAGTYEQYF,TGTGCCAGCAGCTTTGTGGCGGGAACCTACGAGCAGTACTTC
TRBJ2-1,TRBV30,.,few,CAWTPGGGEQFF,TGTGCCTGGACTCCCGGAGGCGGTGAGCAGTTCTTC
TRBJ1-4,TRBV9,TRBD1,.,CASSASGTGGQKLFF,TGTGCCAGCAGCGCTTCCGGGACAGGGGGCCAAAAACTGTTTTTT
TRBJ2-5,TRBV9,.,once,CASSVAGAGETQYF,TGTGCCAGCAGCGTAGCGGGGGCGGGAGAGACCCAGTACTTC
TRBJ1-3,TRBV10-2,.,.,CASSVPGFSGNTIYF,TGCGCCAGCAGTGTCCCAGGGTTCTCTGGAAACACCATATATTTT
TRBJ2-7,TRBV15,.,.,CATSRGQVLSSYEQYF,TGTGCCACCAGCAGAGGACAGGTTTTGAGCTCCTACGAGCAGTACTTC
TRBJ1-1,TRBV14,TRBD1,.,CASSLTGGADTEAFF,TGTGCCAGCAGCCTTACAGGGGGCGCCGACACTGAAGCTTTCTTT
TRBJ2-7,TRBV19,.,few,CASSPTGHEQYF,TGTGCCAGTAGCCCCACGGGGCACGAGCAGTACTTC
TRBJ2-7,TRBV5-6,.,once,CASSLVRDFSYEQYF,TGTGCCAGCAGCTTGGTCAGGGACTTCTCCTACGAGCAGTACTTC
TRBJ2-7,TRBV4-3,.,.,CASSQSKEPSDEQYF,TGCGCCAGCAGCCAATCCAAGGAACCCAGCGACGAGCAGTACTTC
TRBJ1-5,TRBV28,.,.,CASRFPASNQPQHF,TGTGCCAGCAGGTTCCCAGCTAGCAATCAGCCCCAGCATTTT
TRBJ2-7,TRBV7-9,TRBD2,.,CASSLGMSGGASSYEQYF,TGTGCCAGCAGCTTAGGAATGAGCGGGGGCGCGAGCTCCTACGAGCAGTACTTC
TRBJ2-3,TRBV19,TRBD2,few,CASSKLAGEGTDTQYF,TGTGCCAGTAGTAAACTAGCGGGAGAAGGCACAGATACGCAGTATTTT
TRBJ1-2,TRBV18,.,.,CASSPVDALEQPFYGYTF,TGTGCCAGCTCACCGGTCGACGCGCTTGAACAGCCCTTCTATGGCTACACCTTC
TRBJ1-6,TRBV27,.,.,CASSLRPGTYNSPLHF,TGTGCCAGCAGTCTACGCCCCGGCACCTATAATTCACCCCTCCACTTT
TRBJ1-5,TRBV9,.,once,CASSAEDGSNQPQHF,TGTGCCAGCAGCGCCGAGGACGGTAGCAATCAGCCCCAGCATTTT
TRBJ1-5,TRBV7-9,.,.,CASSLGYDSNQPQHF,TGTGCCAGCAGCTTAGGGTACGATAGCAATCAGCCCCAGCATTTT
TRBJ2-7,TRBV5-6,TRBD1,.,CASSFGQGLSEQYF,TGTGCCAGCAGCTTTGGACAGGGCCTAAGCGAGCAGTACTTC